This T cell receptor (beta chain) emerged from a study of T cell changes during pregnancy in multiple sclerosis. TCRdb's copy holds only in-frame clones and misses some; the assay was immunoSEQ multiplex PCR. The sample has roughly 28,000 clones, about 89% seen once; the top ten hold around 3.2%. V lost 2 bases to trimming and J lost 5 bases, with 11 bases between them. CDR1 and CDR2 from the germline V gene are SGHNT and YYREEE (reference sequence). The CDR3 consists of 14 residues. The chain employs TRBV5-4 and TRBJ1-5; D is possibly TRBD1 (6 bases). This receptor was identified in a female donor in good health, enrolled as a control in a pregnancy study. The sequencing used CD4+ T cells from peripheral blood mononuclear cells, collected in the first trimester of pregnancy. The CDR3 loop reads CASSLGGDDQPQHF. CDR3 DNA sequence: TGTGCCAGCAGCTTAGGGGGAGACGATCAGCCCCAGCATTTT. The full variable domain, its missing parts supplied by reference TRBV5-4 and TRBJ1-5, is ETGVTQSPTHLIKTRGQQVTLRCSSQSGHNTVSWYQQALGQGPQFIFQYYREEENGRGNFPPRFSGLQFPNYSSELNVNALELDDSALYLCASSLGGDDQPQHFGDGTRLSIL.